This T cell receptor (beta chain) came from a study of T-cell memory formation after mild COVID-19. General observations from the study: In pre-infection memory, a portion of responding clones appeared, which suggested that cross-reactive memory joined. Unconfirmed was the SARS-CoV-2 specificity of second-wave clones that peaked on day 37. From day 15 to 85, contracting clones were balanced between CD4 and CD8, whereas later expanders leaned toward CD4+. Contracting CD4+ clones sat mainly in CM and EM; CD8+ in EMRA.

Each CDR3 protein is one row after TCRdb ran MiXCR on the 5' RACE reads. Among around 180,000 distinct CDR3 sequences listed, around 16% were seen once. A note on this clonotype: Its cognate antigen is unknown.

The sequenced material came from PBMCs or a T cell subset sorted from them (not recorded which). This clonotype was obtained from an adult woman who had mild COVID-19 (a few samples of this study predate the infection). Cell type and time point are not known.

The CDR3 nucleotides are TGTGCCAGCAGTGGGGTAGCGGGGGGGAAGTACAATGAGCAGTTCTTC. Translation gives CASSGVAGGKYNEQFF. J is TRBJ2-1 and V is TRBV2, with 11 bases identical to TRBD2. The CDR3 contains 16 residues. The germline V gene encodes CDR1 SNHLY and CDR2 FYNNEI. With V trimmed by 4 bases and J by 4 bases, 6 bases remained unmatched.